This entry features one TCR beta chain sequence. Next came a second PCR, run for about 7 to 12 cycles, which used a sample-barcoded 5' primer along with a J-beta primer mix. TCRdb re-derived calls from the 5' RACE reads in MiXCR, one entry per CDR3 protein. The sample contains roughly 680,000 distinct CDR3 sequences, around 21% of which appear only once. This sample is drawn from a study of blood T cells in healthy people across ages. The CDR3 sequence is 17 residues long. From germline, CDR1 is SGHRS and CDR2 YFSETQ. V was clipped by 3 bases and J by 2 bases, with 17 bases between them. This TCR came from a man between 65 and 85 years old in good health. The sequencing sample was made of blood. The rearrangement links TRBV5-1 to TRBJ2-2; weak D call: TRBD2 (5 bases). The CDR3 DNA is TGCGCCAGCAGCTCATCCCTTAGCGCCAAAAACACCGGGGAGCTGTTTTTT. It specifies CASSSSLSAKNTGELFF.